These 22 T cell receptor beta chains originate from one sample sequenced in a study of T cells after yellow fever vaccination. MiXCR was run by TCRdb on the 5' RACE reads, yielding one entry per CDR3 protein. The table records just under 600,000 distinct CDR3 sequences, roughly 12% of them present only once. Sample: PBMCs, taken on the day of the yellow fever booster vaccination. The receptors come from a young man who received the YFV17D yellow fever vaccine.

The gene calls are TRBV20-1 and TRBJ2-1; TRBD2 agrees at 12 bases. V lost 0 bases and J lost 4; bases outside the gene matches: 4. The CDR3 spans 16 residues. Germline-derived CDR1 and CDR2 are DFQATT and SNEGSKA (reference sequence). The CDR3 here is CSARDQTSGRYNEQFF. The CDR3, as DNA: TGCAGTGCTAGAGACCAGACTAGCGGGAGATACAATGAGCAGTTCTTC.

This clonotype was counted a few times. The chain is built from TRBV7-2 and TRBJ2-1; 9 bases agree with TRBD2. The germline gives CDR1 SGHTA, CDR2 FQGNSA. After removal of 3 bases from V and 6 bases from J, the junction contained 12 bases not matched to a gene. This CDR3 spans 17 amino acids. CDR3 loop: CASSFVTSGFSGNEQFF. In DNA, the CDR3 is TGTGCCAGCAGCTTTGTAACTAGCGGGTTTAGTGGCAATGAGCAGTTCTTC.

This chain connects TRBV7-2 to TRBJ1-2; D gene ambiguous. This CDR3 has 16 residues. Germline values: CDR1 SGHTA, CDR2 FQGNSA. The V end lost 0 bases, the J end lost 0 bases, and 11 bases lay between the germline ends. CDR3 nucleotides: TGTGCCAGCAGCTTAGCGAGCAGTTTAGCTAACTATGGCTACACCTTC. Translated: CASSLASSLANYGYTF. The full variable domain, rest sourced from reference TRBV7-2 and TRBJ1-2, is GAGVSQSPSNKVTEKGKDVELRCDPISGHTALYWYRQSLGQGLEFLIYFQGNSAPDKSGLPSDRFSAERTGGSVSTLTIQRTQQEDSAVYLCASSLASSLANYGYTFGSGTRLTVV.

This chain joins TRBV28 and TRBJ2-7; 8 bases map to TRBD2. Germline CDR1 and CDR2: MDHEN and SYDVKM. The V and J ends lost 7 bases and 5 bases, in that order; junction bases with no gene match: 13. This CDR3 is 15 amino acids long. CDR3 residues: CASIPGGVPRNEQYF. The CDR3 DNA reads TGTGCCAGCATCCCCGGGGGGGTTCCTAGGAACGAGCAGTACTTC. Filled out from reference TRBV28 and TRBJ2-7, the complete variable domain reads DVKVTQSSRYLVKRTGEKVFLECVQDMDHENMFWYRQDPGLGLRLIYFSYDVKMKEKGDIPEGYSVSREKKERFSLILESASTNQTSMYLCASIPGGVPRNEQYFGPGTRLTVT.

The chain has TRBV6-1 and TRBJ2-7, with a weak D call TRBD1 (9 bases). The V gene lost 7 bases and the J gene lost 4 bases, with 20 bases spanning the gap. Germline loops: CDR1 MNHNS, CDR2 SASEGT. The CDR3 totals 15 residues. The CDR3 region has the DNA TGTGCCAGCACCGCGGGGGGACAGGGAAGGTACGAGCAGTACTTC. Its protein is CASTAGGQGRYEQYF.

This clonotype was picked up many times. The V and J genes are TRBV9 and TRBJ1-5; possible D gene TRBD1, 5 bases. Trimming removed 0 bases at V and 11 bases at J, with 12 bases between. Looked up from germline, CDR1 is SGDLS and CDR2 is YYNGEE. The CDR3 runs to 13 residues. The DNA for the CDR3 is TGTGCCAGCAGCGTAGGGGGTGGGGGGGCCCAGCATTTT. It yields the protein CASSVGGGGAQHF.

With respect to this clonotype: The germline gene is not matched at one end of the junction; a read error may be the cause. This chain joins TRBV20-1 and TRBJ2-1; 7 nucleotides align to TRBD2. The CDR3 extends over 16 amino acids. Germline CDR1 reads DFQATT; CDR2 reads SNEGSKA (reference sequence). For the CDR3, the DNA is TGCAGTGCAAGAGAGGCTAGCGGTCACTCCTACAATGAGCAGTTCTTC. Its translation: CSAREASGHSYNEQFF.

In this sample, this clonotype turned up a few times. The rearrangement joins TRBV5-1 to TRBJ2-7; maybe TRBD1 (6 bases). Trimming cost V 4 bases and J 6 bases, with 17 bases left between them. The V gene's germline CDR1 is SGHRS and CDR2 YFSETQ. There are 14 residues in the CDR3. The CDR3 reads CASSPSRTAGEQYF. The CDR3 DNA follows: TGCGCCAGCAGCCCCAGTCGGACAGCAGGCGAGCAGTACTTC.

This clonotype was recorded many times. CDR3 loop: CASSFGTGDGETQYF. In DNA, the CDR3 is TGTGCCAGCAGTTTTGGGACAGGGGATGGGGAGACCCAGTACTTC. J is TRBJ2-5 and V is TRBV27; 10 bases agree with TRBD1. Germline V gives CDR1 MNHEY, CDR2 SMNVEV (reference sequence). The CDR3 totals 15 residues. The V segment lost 3 bases and the J segment 5 bases; nucleotides outside the gene matches: 6.

In its sample, this clonotype was seen a few times. A junction end diverges from the germline sequence, so it may reflect a read error. This chain connects TRBV20-1 to TRBJ2-1; D perhaps matches TRBD2 (6 bases). The CDR3 sequence is 10 residues long. Germline CDR1 DFQATT, CDR2 SNEGSKA (reference sequence). CDR3 sequence (DNA): TGCAGTGCTAGGGTGGGCGGGGTCCTTTTC. Its translation: CSARVGGVLF.

The chain carries TRBV11-2 and TRBJ2-1, with TRBD2 matching over 11 bases. Germline loops: CDR1 SGHAT, CDR2 FQNNGV. The V and J ends lost 5 bases and 5 bases, in that order; junction bases with no gene match: 8. The CDR3 covers 16 residues. DNA for the CDR3: TGTGCCAGCAGCAACCTAGCGGGAGGTTGGGACAATGAGCAGTTCTTC. Protein product: CASSNLAGGWDNEQFF.

This clonotype turned up a few times. This rearrangement joins TRBV4-3 to TRBJ2-1; D unclear. V was trimmed by 4 bases and J by 9 bases, leaving 7 bases between them. This CDR3 has 11 amino acids. Germline V gives CDR1 LGHNA, CDR2 YSLEER. The CDR3 here is CASSRGIEQFF. The DNA for the CDR3 is TGCGCCAGCAGCCGCGGTATTGAGCAGTTCTTC.

The chain is built from TRBV7-3 and TRBJ2-3, with TRBD2 matching 8 bases. Germline V CDR1 and CDR2: SGHTA, FQGTGA. The CDR3 has 15 residues. The junction had 4 bases not matched to a gene; V was cut back by 1 base and J by 4 bases. Here the CDR3 DNA reads TGTGCCAGCAGCTTAATAGCGGGAAGGGCAGATACGCAGTATTTT. Translating it yields CASSLIAGRADTQYF.

This clonotype was recorded at least ten times. The rearrangement uses TRBV28 and TRBJ1-5; 7 positions match TRBD1. The V gene's germline CDR1 is MDHEN and CDR2 SYDVKM. The CDR3 is 14 residues long. J lost 6 bases, V lost 2 bases, and 4 bases had no gene match. CDR3 bases: TGTGCCAGCAGTTTAGGACAGGTCCTTCAGCCCCAGCATTTT. Translation: CASSLGQVLQPQHF.

This chain uses TRBV20-1 with TRBJ1-1; TRBD1 matches 10 bases. Germline loops: CDR1 DFQATT, CDR2 SNEGSKA (reference sequence). V was clipped by 5 bases and J by 5 bases; unmatched bases: 8. This CDR3 comprises 14 residues. The CDR3 region is CSARTGQGRTEAFF. The CDR3 nucleotides read TGCAGTGCTCGGACGGGACAGGGGAGGACTGAAGCTTTCTTT.

This clonotype was seen only a few times. The chain's CDR3 is CASADTRGVATQYF. The CDR3 DNA sequence: TGTGCCAGCGCAGACACTAGGGGGGTTGCGACCCAGTACTTC. V and J are TRBV6-2 or TRBV6-3 and TRBJ2-5; D is possibly TRBD1 or TRBD2 (6 bases each). Germline V gene data show CDR1 as MNHEY and CDR2 as SVGEGT. This CDR3 contains 14 residues. V lost 8 bases, J lost 7 bases, and 20 bases lay in between.

This chain joins TRBV12-3 or TRBV12-4 and TRBJ2-1; D may be TRBD1 (5 bases). V was clipped by 3 bases and J by 8 bases, with 17 bases between them. CDR3 length: 15 residues. CDR3 bases: TGTGCCAGCAGTTTTCAGGGTCGTGGGGTTCATGAGCAGTTCTTC. It codes for CASSFQGRGVHEQFF.

V usage is TRBV28 and J usage is TRBJ2-2; possible D gene TRBD2, 9 bases. V lost 6 bases to trimming and J lost 6 bases, with 29 bases between them. CDR1 is MDHEN and CDR2 is SYDVKM in the germline V gene. The CDR3 consists of 19 residues. The CDR3 sequence: CASSSGQAYSGSGAGELFF. CDR3 DNA: TGTGCCAGCAGCTCGGGACAGGCCTATAGCGGGAGCGGGGCCGGGGAGCTGTTTTTT. Combining the CDR3 with reference TRBV28 and TRBJ2-2 gives the whole variable domain DVKVTQSSRYLVKRTGEKVFLECVQDMDHENMFWYRQDPGLGLRLIYFSYDVKMKEKGDIPEGYSVSREKKERFSLILESASTNQTSMYLCASSSGQAYSGSGAGELFFGEGSRLTVL.

This clonotype was seen a handful of times. The gene calls are TRBV6-4 and TRBJ2-2; a weak D match, TRBD2 (5 bases). V was shortened by 8 bases and J by 5 bases, with 15 bases between the two germline ends. Germline V gene sequence: CDR1 MRHNA, CDR2 SNTAGT. The CDR3 runs to 14 residues. The CDR3 protein is CASSVGPGTGELFF. The CDR3 DNA follows: TGTGCCAGCTCTGTGGGCCCGGGGACCGGGGAGCTGTTTTTT.

The J gene is TRBJ2-1, the V gene TRBV20-1; 8 bases line up with TRBD2. The CDR3 covers 15 residues. V shed 3 bases and J 0 bases; nucleotides not matched to a gene: 4. Germline assignment: CDR1 DFQATT and CDR2 SNEGSKA (reference sequence). CDR3 bases: TGCAGTGCTAGCGGGAGGGCCCTCTCCTACAATGAGCAGTTCTTC. Protein: CSASGRALSYNEQFF.

This CDR3 reads CATAGATGNNEQFF. CDR3 sequence (DNA): TGTGCCACCGCCGGGGCGACAGGGAACAATGAGCAGTTCTTC. V and J are TRBV24-1 and TRBJ2-1; 7 bases are a match to TRBD1. The CDR3 is 14 amino acids. In germline, CDR1 is KGHDR, CDR2 SFDVKD. V shed 9 bases and J 5 bases; nucleotides not matched to a gene: 9.

V gene TRBV14 combines with J gene TRBJ2-1, with 11 bases lining up with TRBD2. Germline values: CDR1 SGHDN, CDR2 FVKESK. With 1 base clipped from V and 7 bases from J, the junction kept 6 bases outside the gene matches. The CDR3 is 16 amino acids. The CDR3 here is CASSQVAGGLFNEQFF. In nucleotides, the CDR3 is TGTGCCAGCAGCCAAGTAGCGGGAGGGCTTTTTAATGAGCAGTTCTTC.